This T cell receptor (beta chain) was sequenced during a study of technical replicates of blood from a few donors. This clone appeared once. TCRdb keeps only in-frame clones here, not all; method: immunoSEQ multiplex PCR. The sample includes nearly 80,000 clones, 90% to 95% of them seen just once. Sequenced: T cells isolated from PBMCs. The sequence was obtained from a human donor in good health.

CDR3 sequence reads: CASSGVEETQYF. The CDR3 bases are TGTGCCAGCAGCGGCGTTGAGGAGACCCAGTACTTC. The rearrangement links TRBV9 to TRBJ2-5, with D unclear. Trimming left V 3 bases short and J 5 bases short, with 8 bases between. This CDR3 comprises 12 residues. CDR1 SGDLS and CDR2 YYNGEE come from the germline V gene.